This T cell receptor (beta chain) was retrieved from a study of shared clonotypes between healthy human individuals. Study-wide context: Researchers drew samples from a couple of women and a few men aged 18 to 49. Notes on the study in general: Only blood underwent sampling, and tissue repertoires likely differ.

This clone was seen once. Its antigen is currently unknown. Other DNA sequences from this sample encode an identical CDR3 as well. Genomic DNA of each subset was evenly split across several immunoSEQ plates. Only in-frame clones appear in the TCRdb table, and some are missing; sequencing was by immunoSEQ multiplex PCR. The table shows about 480,000 clones, with roughly 79% occurring only once. Genomic DNA of unsorted samples came from tens of millions of PBMCs. Sample: PBMCs. The TCR sequence derives from a woman aged 40 to 49 in good health. Some clones in this sample may be carry-over from other donors' samples.

Here the CDR3 reads CAWSGNSPLHF. The CDR3 DNA sequence: TGTGCCTGGAGTGGAAATTCACCCCTCCACTTT. The V and J genes are TRBV30 and TRBJ1-6; D is undetermined. CDR1 GTSNPN and CDR2 SVGIG come from the germline V gene (reference sequence). Trimming cost V 1 base and J 7 bases, with 2 bases left between them. CDR3 length equals 11 residues.